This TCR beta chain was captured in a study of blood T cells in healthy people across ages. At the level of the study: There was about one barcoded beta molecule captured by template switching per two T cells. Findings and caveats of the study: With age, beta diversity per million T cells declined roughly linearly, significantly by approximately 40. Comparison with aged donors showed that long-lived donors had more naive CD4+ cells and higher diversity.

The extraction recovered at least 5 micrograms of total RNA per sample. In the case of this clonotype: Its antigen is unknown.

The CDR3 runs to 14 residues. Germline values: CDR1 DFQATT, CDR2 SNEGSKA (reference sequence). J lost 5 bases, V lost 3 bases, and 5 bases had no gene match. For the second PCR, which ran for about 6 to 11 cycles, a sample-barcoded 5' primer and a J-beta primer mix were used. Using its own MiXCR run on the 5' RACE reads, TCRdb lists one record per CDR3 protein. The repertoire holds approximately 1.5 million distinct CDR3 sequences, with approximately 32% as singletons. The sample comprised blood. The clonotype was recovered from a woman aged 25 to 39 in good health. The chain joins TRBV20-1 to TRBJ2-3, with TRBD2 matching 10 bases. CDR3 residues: CSARGTSVQDTQYF. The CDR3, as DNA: TGCAGTGCTAGGGGGACTAGCGTACAAGATACGCAGTATTTT.